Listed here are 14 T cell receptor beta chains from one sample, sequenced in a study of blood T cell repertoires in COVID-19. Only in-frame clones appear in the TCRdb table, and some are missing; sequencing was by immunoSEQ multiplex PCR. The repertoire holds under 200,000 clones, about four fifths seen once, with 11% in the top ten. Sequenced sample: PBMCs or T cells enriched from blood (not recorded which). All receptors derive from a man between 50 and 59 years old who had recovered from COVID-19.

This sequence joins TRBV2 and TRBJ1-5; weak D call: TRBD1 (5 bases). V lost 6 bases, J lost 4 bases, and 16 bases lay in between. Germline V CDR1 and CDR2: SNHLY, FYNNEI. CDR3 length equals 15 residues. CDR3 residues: CASSRDSLLNQPQHF. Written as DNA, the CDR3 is TGTGCCAGCAGCCGTGACAGTCTCTTGAATCAGCCCCAGCATTTT.

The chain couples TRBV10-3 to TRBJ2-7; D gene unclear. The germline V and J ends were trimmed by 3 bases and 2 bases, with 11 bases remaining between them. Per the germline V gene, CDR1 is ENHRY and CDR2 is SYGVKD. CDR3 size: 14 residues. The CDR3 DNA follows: TGTGCCATCAGTGATCCGACTGCGGCCTACGAGCAGTACTTC. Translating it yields CAISDPTAAYEQYF.

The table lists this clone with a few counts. CDR3 protein: CASSPVGEEQFF. CDR3 in DNA: TGTGCCAGCAGCCCTGTTGGGGAGGAGCAGTTCTTC. The V and J genes are TRBV7-8 and TRBJ2-1; a weak D match, TRBD2 (5 bases). V gave up 5 bases and J gave up 10 bases, with 12 bases separating them. Looked up from germline, CDR1 is SGHVS and CDR2 is FQNEAQ. The CDR3 covers 12 residues.

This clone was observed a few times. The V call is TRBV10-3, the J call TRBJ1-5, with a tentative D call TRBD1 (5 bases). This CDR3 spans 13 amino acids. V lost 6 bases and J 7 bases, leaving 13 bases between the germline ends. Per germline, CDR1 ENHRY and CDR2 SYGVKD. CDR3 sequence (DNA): TGTGCCATCAGCCGCGGGGACGGACAGCCCCAGCATTTT. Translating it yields CAISRGDGQPQHF.

This chain's CDR3 is CASWTGNTEAFF. For the CDR3, the DNA is TGTGCCAGCTGGACAGGGAATACTGAAGCTTTCTTT. The genes are TRBV28 and TRBJ1-1; 8 positions match TRBD1. The germline gives CDR1 MDHEN, CDR2 SYDVKM. This CDR3 comprises 12 residues. With V trimmed by 8 bases and J by 5 bases, 4 bases remained unmatched. The variable domain in full, completed from reference TRBV28 and TRBJ1-1, reads DVKVTQSSRYLVKRTGEKVFLECVQDMDHENMFWYRQDPGLGLRLIYFSYDVKMKEKGDIPEGYSVSREKKERFSLILESASTNQTSMYLCASWTGNTEAFFGQGTRLTVV.

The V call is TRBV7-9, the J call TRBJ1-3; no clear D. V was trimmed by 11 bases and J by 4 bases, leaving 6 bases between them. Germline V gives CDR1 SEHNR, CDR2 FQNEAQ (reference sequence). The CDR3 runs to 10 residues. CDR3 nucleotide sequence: TGTGCCTTGAGGGGAAACACCATATATTTT. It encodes CALRGNTIYF.

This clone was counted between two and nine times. The CDR3 loop reads CASSLETGTYEQYF. The CDR3 DNA is TGTGCCAGCAGCTTAGAGACGGGGACCTACGAGCAGTACTTC. The gene calls are TRBV11-2 and TRBJ2-7; a weak D match, TRBD2 (5 bases). The V gene's germline CDR1 is SGHAT and CDR2 FQNNGV. CDR3 size: 14 residues. Trimming left V 0 bases short and J 2 bases short, with 8 bases between.

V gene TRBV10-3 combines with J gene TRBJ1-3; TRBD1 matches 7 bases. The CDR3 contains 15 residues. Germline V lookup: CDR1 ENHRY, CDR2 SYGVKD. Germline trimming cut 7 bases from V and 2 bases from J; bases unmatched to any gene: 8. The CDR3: CAIISLTGAGNTIYF. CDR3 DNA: TGTGCCATCATCAGCCTAACAGGGGCTGGAAACACCATATATTTT.

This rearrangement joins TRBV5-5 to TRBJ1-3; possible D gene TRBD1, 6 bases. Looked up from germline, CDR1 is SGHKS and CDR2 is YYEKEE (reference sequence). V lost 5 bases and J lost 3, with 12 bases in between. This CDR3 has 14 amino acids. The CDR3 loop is CASSFTGIGNTIYF. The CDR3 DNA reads TGTGCCAGCAGTTTTACAGGGATTGGAAACACCATATATTTT.

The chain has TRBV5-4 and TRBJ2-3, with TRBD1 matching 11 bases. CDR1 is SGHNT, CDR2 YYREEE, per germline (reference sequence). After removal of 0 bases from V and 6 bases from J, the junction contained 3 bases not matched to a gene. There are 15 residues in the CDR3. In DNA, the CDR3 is TGTGCCAGCAGCTTGGGGGGACAGGGGGATGATACGCAGTATTTT. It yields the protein CASSLGGQGDDTQYF.

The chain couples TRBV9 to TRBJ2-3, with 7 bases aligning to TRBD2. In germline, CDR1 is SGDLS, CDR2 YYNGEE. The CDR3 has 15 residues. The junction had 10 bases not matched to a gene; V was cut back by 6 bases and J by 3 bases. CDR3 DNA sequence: TGTGCCAGCACAAAAGGACTAGTCGAAACAGATACGCAGTATTTT. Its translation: CASTKGLVETDTQYF.

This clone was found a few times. The CDR3: CASSPTGTGLYNEQFF. Written as DNA, the CDR3 is TGTGCCAGCAGCCCAACCGGGACAGGCCTTTACAATGAGCAGTTCTTC. The V call is TRBV3-1 (or the pseudogene TRBV3-2), the J call TRBJ2-1; 8 positions match TRBD1. The J segment lost 4 bases and the V segment lost 4 bases, leaving 9 bases of the junction unmatched. Germline CDR1 reads LGHDT; CDR2 reads YNNKEL (reference sequence). The CDR3 runs 16 residues.

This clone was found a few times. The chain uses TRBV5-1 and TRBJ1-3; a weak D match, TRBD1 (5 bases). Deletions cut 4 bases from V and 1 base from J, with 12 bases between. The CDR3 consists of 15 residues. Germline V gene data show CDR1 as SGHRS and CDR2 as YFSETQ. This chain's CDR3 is CASSIQVLSGNTIYF. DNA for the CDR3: TGCGCCAGCAGCATACAGGTTCTATCTGGAAACACCATATATTTT.

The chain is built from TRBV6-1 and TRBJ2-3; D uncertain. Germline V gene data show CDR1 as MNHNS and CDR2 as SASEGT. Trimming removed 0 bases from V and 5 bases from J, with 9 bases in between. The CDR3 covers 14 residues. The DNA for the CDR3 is TGTGCCAGCAGTGAAGCGCAGGTAGGAGATACGCAGTATTTT. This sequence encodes CASSEAQVGDTQYF.